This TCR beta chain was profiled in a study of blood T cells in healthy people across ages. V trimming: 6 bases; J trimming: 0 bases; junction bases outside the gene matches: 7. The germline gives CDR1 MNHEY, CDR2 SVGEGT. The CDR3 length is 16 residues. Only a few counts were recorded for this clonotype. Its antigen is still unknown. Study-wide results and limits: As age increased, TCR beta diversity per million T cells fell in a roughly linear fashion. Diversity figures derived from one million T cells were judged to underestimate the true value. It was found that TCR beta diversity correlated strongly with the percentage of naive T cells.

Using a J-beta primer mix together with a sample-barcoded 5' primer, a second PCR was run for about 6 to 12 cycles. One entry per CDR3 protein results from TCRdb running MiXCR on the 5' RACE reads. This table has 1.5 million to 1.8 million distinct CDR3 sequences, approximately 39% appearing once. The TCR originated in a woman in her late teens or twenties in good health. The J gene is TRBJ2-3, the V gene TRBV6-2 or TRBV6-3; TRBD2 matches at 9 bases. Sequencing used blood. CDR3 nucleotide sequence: TGTGCCAGCAGGGCCGGACTAGCGTATAGCACAGATACGCAGTATTTT. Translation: CASRAGLAYSTDTQYF.